This TCR beta chain was found in a study of blood T cell repertoires in COVID-19. Looking at the study overall: There were acute and convalescent COVID-19 samples, and they came from the United States, Italy and Spain.

Only in-frame clones appear in the TCRdb table, and some are missing; sequencing was by immunoSEQ multiplex PCR. This sample carries around 310,000 clones, around nine tenths of them seen once, and the ten largest clones take roughly 4%. Trimming removed 3 bases at V and 4 bases at J, with 13 bases between. Germline lookup yields CDR1 SGHAT and CDR2 FQDESV (reference sequence). CDR3 size: 15 residues. The V and J genes are TRBV11-1 and TRBJ2-1, with D possibly TRBD2 on 7 matching bases. Source material: peripheral blood. This receptor was identified in a woman in her 50s with active or convalescent COVID-19. The CDR3 nucleotides read TGTGCCAGCAGCTTCAGGAGGGGGGGATACAATGAGCAGTTCTTC. Encoded protein: CASSFRRGGYNEQFF.